The 3 T cell receptor beta chains below were found in one sample sequenced in a study of OX40 agonist ivuxolimab in advanced cancers. Libraries were prepared by immunoSEQ multiplex PCR; TCRdb keeps only in-frame clonotypes and omits some of them. The data contain approximately 54,000 clones, 80% to 95% of them singletons. Sample: CD4+ or CD8+ T cells sorted from blood, taken in a trial of the OX40 agonist ivuxolimab. All receptors come from an adult with an advanced solid tumor such as melanoma, head and neck, liver or kidney cancer.

The V and J genes are TRBV30 and TRBJ1-2; D gene uncertain. V lost 1 base to trimming and J lost 3 bases, with 12 bases between them. There are 14 residues in the CDR3. Per germline, CDR1 GTSNPN and CDR2 SVGIG (reference sequence). CDR3 bases: TGTGCCTGGAGTGCCGTCCGGCTCGACTATGGCTACACCTTC. Protein product: CAWSAVRLDYGYTF.

The V and J genes are TRBV9 and TRBJ1-4; 7 nucleotides align to TRBD1. The length of the CDR3 is 14 residues. The V segment lost 4 bases and the J segment 4 bases; nucleotides outside the gene matches: 4. CDR1 and CDR2 from the germline V gene are SGDLS and YYNGEE. The CDR3 sequence: CASSTQGINEKLFF. CDR3 sequence (DNA): TGTGCCAGCAGCACACAGGGGATTAATGAAAAACTGTTTTTT.

This rearrangement joins TRBV7-9 to TRBJ2-1; 9 nucleotides line up with TRBD2. CDR1 and CDR2 from the germline V gene are SEHNR and FQNEAQ (reference sequence). J gave up 6 bases and V 3 bases, and 6 bases lay outside the gene matches. This CDR3 has 15 amino acids. The CDR3: CASSFDGTSPNEQFF. The CDR3 DNA reads TGTGCCAGCAGCTTTGACGGGACTAGCCCCAATGAGCAGTTCTTC.